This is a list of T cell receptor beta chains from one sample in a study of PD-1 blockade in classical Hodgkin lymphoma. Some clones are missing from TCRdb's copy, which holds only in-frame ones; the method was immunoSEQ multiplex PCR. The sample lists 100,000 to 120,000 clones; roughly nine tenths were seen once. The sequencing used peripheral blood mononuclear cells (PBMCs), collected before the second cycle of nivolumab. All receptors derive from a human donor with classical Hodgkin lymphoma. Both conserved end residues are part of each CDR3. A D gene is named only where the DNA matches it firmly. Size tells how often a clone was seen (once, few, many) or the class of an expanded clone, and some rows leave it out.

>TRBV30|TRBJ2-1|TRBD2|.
TGTGCCTGGACCGACGGGACTACCTACTACAATGAGCAGTTCTTC
CAWTDGTTYYNEQFF
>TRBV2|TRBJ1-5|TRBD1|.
TGTGCCAGCAGTGCCGCCCGGGACAGGGCCTTGCAGCCCCAGCATTTT
CASSAARDRALQPQHF
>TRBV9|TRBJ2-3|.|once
TGTGCCAGCAGCGAATTAGGACAGTGGCCTAGCACAGATACGCAGTATTTT
CASSELGQWPSTDTQYF
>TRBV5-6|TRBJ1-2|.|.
TGTGCCAGCAGCCCCCTATCGGACAACTATGGCTACACCTTC
CASSPLSDNYGYTF
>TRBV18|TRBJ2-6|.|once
TGTGCCAGCTCACTGCGGACAGCCTCTGGGGCCAACGTCCTGACTTTC
CASSLRTASGANVLTF
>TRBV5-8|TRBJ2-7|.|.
TGTGCCAGCACCGAAGACTACGAGCAGTACTTC
CASTEDYEQYF
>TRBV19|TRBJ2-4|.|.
TGTGCCAGTAGTATGGGTAGGTTGGGCGGAACCGGGGCGCAAAACATTCAGTACTTC
CASSMGRLGGTGAQNIQYF
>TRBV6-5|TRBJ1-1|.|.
TGTGCCAGCAGTCTCGCAGGGGTGAACACTGAAGCTTTCTTT
CASSLAGVNTEAFF
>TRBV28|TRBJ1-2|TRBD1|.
TGTGCCAGCAGTTACGAATTCGGGGGGGACAGCTATGGCTACACCTTC
CASSYEFGGDSYGYTF
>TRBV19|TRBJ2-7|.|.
TGTGCCAGTAGTATAGACGACCCCTACGAGCAGTACTTC
CASSIDDPYEQYF
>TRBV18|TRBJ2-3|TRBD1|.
TGTGCCAGCTCACCAACCGGACAGGGTAGCACAGATACGCAGTATTTT
CASSPTGQGSTDTQYF
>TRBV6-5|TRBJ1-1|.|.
TGTGCCAGCAGTTATTCGTTTACTGGGAACACTGAAGCTTTCTTT
CASSYSFTGNTEAFF
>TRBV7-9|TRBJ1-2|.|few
TGTGCCAGCAGCTCTCGACCCCGGGGCTATGGCTACACCTTC
CASSSRPRGYGYTF
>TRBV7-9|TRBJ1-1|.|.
TGTGCCAGCAGCCCAAGCGAACAGGGTTTGTACACTGAAGCTTTCTTT
CASSPSEQGLYTEAFF
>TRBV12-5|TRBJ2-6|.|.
TGTGCTAGTGGTTTGGGACTGGGCTCTGGGGCCAACGTCCTGACTTTC
CASGLGLGSGANVLTF
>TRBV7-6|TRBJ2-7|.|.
TGTGCCAGCAGCTCCTACCCCGATAGCGGATACTCCTACGAGCAGTACTTC
CASSSYPDSGYSYEQYF
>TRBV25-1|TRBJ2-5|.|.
TGTGCCAGCAGTGACAGGGGCATCACCCAAGAGACCCAGTACTTC
CASSDRGITQETQYF
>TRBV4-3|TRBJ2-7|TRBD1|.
TGCGCCAGCAGCCAAGATACCCTCGGACAGGGCTACGAGCAGTACTTC
CASSQDTLGQGYEQYF
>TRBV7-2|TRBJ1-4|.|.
TGTGCCAGCAGCTTAAACGGGGGAAATGAAAAACTGTTTTTT
CASSLNGGNEKLFF
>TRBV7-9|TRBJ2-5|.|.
TGTGCCAGCAGCCCGGGGACACTACTTGGGGAGACCCAGTACTTC
CASSPGTLLGETQYF
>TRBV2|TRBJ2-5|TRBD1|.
TGTGCCAGCGTCGAACAGGGGTTCCAAGAGACCCAGTACTTC
CASVEQGFQETQYF
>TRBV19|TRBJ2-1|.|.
TGTGCCAGTAGTGGTCTAGAGACCAGCTCCTACAATGAGCAGTTCTTC
CASSGLETSSYNEQFF
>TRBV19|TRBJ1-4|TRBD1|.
TGTGCCTGCTCCTCCTGGGGGGCCTCCGGGACAGACGAAAAACTGTTTTTT
CACSSWGASGTDEKLFF
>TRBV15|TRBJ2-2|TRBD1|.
TGTGCCACCAGCAGAGGTTGGGACAGGGACCGGCGGGAGCTGTTTTTT
CATSRGWDRDRRELFF
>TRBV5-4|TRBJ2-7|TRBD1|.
TGTGCCAGCAGCCTCAGGACAGGGGGAATTGACGAGCAGTACTTC
CASSLRTGGIDEQYF
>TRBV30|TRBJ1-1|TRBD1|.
TGTGCCTGGAGTGTAAGACGTGGGGGACAGAGAAACACTGAAGCTTTCTTT
CAWSVRRGGQRNTEAFF
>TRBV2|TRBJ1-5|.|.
TGTGCCAGCAGGGTAGGGATTAGCAATCAGCCCCAGCATTTT
CASRVGISNQPQHF
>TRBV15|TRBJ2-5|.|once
TGTGCCACCAGCAGAGATTTCTTCAGGCCTTCGGAGACCCAGTACTTC
CATSRDFFRPSETQYF
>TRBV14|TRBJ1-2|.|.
TGTGCCAGCAGCCAAGAACACAGTGGCTACACCTTC
CASSQEHSGYTF